This T cell receptor beta chain was recovered during a study of regulatory and conventional T cells in RAG deficiency. Findings and caveats of the study: Other subsets showed roughly 10-fold reductions, but Treg unique TCR beta sequences fell approximately 100-fold in these patients.

Only in-frame clones appear in the TCRdb table, and some are missing; sequencing was by immunoSEQ multiplex PCR. The sample consists of around 37,000 clones, approximately 91% of them appearing once. Comments on this clone: Its specificity is unknown.

Germline CDR1 and CDR2: MGHRA and YSYEKL. The V gene end was trimmed by 0 bases and the J gene end by 5 bases; junction bases not matched to a gene: 7. CDR3 length: 15 amino acids. These data are also associated with another study on regulatory T cells. From that study: The primer mix had 52 TRBV and 13 TRBJ primers.

The material sequenced was CD8+ T cells sorted from blood. This TCR was sampled from a human donor in good health. V usage is TRBV4-1 and J usage is TRBJ2-7; 7 nucleotides match TRBD1. The DNA for the CDR3 is TGCGCCAGCAGCCAAGAATTTCTAGGACAGGACGAGCAGTACTTC. It encodes CASSQEFLGQDEQYF.